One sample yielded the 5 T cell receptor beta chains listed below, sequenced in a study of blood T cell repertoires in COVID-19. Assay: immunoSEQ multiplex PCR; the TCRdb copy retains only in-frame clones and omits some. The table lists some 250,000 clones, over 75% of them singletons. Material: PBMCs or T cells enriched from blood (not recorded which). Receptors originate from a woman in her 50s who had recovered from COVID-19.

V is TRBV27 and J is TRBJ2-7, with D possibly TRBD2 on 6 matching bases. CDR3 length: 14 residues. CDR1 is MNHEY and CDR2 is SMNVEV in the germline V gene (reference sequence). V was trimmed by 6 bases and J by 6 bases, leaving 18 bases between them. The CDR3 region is CASRLLARPGEQYF. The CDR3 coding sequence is TGTGCCAGCAGGTTGCTAGCGAGGCCCGGCGAGCAGTACTTC.

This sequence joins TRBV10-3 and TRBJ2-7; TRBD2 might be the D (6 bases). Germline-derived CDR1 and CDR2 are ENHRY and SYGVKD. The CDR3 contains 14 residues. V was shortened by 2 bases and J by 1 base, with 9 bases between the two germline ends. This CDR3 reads CAISEGDWSYEQYF. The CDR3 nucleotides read TGTGCCATCAGTGAGGGGGACTGGTCCTACGAGCAGTACTTC.

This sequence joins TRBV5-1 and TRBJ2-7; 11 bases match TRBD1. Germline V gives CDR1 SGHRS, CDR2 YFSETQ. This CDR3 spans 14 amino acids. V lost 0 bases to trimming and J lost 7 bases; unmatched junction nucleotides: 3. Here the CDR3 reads CASSLGTGGQEQYF. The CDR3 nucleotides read TGCGCCAGCAGCTTGGGGACAGGGGGCCAGGAGCAGTACTTC. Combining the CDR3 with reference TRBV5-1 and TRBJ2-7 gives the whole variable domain KAGVTQTPRYLIKTRGQQVTLSCSPISGHRSVSWYQQTPGQGLQFLFEYFSETQRNKGNFPGRFSGRQFSNSRSEMNVSTLELGDSALYLCASSLGTGGQEQYFGPGTRLTVT.

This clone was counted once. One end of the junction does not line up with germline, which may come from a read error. CDR3 coding DNA: TGTGCTAGCACTCCCATGCTAGGGGGGGGAGTGAATGAGCAGTTCTTC. The encoded protein is CASTPMLGGGVNEQFF. The chain employs TRBV7-7 and TRBJ2-1, with D possibly being TRBD2 (7 bases). Germline V CDR1 and CDR2: SSHAT, FNYEAQ (reference sequence). The CDR3 extends over 16 amino acids.

CDR3 sequence (DNA): TGTGCTAGTGGTTTGGGAACGGTCTACTCTGGAAACACCATATATTTT. Protein sequence: CASGLGTVYSGNTIYF. V gene TRBV12-5 combines with J gene TRBJ1-3, with unresolved D. The CDR3 sequence is 16 residues long. Germline lookup yields CDR1 LGHNT and CDR2 FRNRAP. V was shortened by 1 base and J by 0 bases, with 10 bases between the two germline ends.